The rows below give T cell receptor beta chains drawn from one sample of a study of blood T cell repertoires in COVID-19. Data came from immunoSEQ multiplex PCR; TCRdb stores just in-frame clones and leaves some out. This table holds 300,000 to 450,000 clones, around 87% found once. Sequenced input: PBMCs or T cells enriched from blood (not recorded which). The receptors here all came from a man aged 40-49 years in a cohort exposed to, infected with or recovered from COVID-19 (not recorded which). Each CDR3 is given with its conserved first and last residue. A D gene is named only where the DNA matches it firmly. Clone sizes are given selectively: once, few, many, or a class where the clone is expanded.

size: -
D: TRBD1
V: TRBV11-2
J: TRBJ2-1
CDR3: CASSPRDRVYNEQFF
DNA: TGTGCCAGCAGCCCACGGGACAGGGTATACAATGAGCAGTTCTTC

size: -
D: -
V: TRBV21-1
J: TRBJ1-5
CDR3: CASSKVQITYSNQPQHF
DNA: TGTGCCAGCAGCAAAGTACAGATAACATATAGCAATCAGCCCCAGCATTTT

size: -
D: -
V: TRBV15
J: TRBJ2-3
CDR3: CATSSPQGDRNTDTQYF
DNA: TGTGCCACCAGCAGCCCACAGGGCGATCGAAACACAGATACGCAGTATTTT

size: -
D: -
V: TRBV7-9
J: TRBJ1-2
CDR3: CASSFLGGSVDGYTF
DNA: TGTGCCAGCAGCTTCCTGGGGGGGTCTGTGGATGGCTACACCTTC

size: -
D: -
V: TRBV29-1
J: TRBJ1-1
CDR3: CSVEQGRTEAFF
DNA: TGCAGCGTCGAACAGGGAAGGACTGAAGCTTTCTTT

size: -
D: -
V: TRBV30
J: TRBJ1-1
CDR3: CAWSVRGMNTEAFF
DNA: TGTGCCTGGAGTGTACGAGGCATGAACACTGAAGCTTTCTTT

size: few
D: TRBD1
V: TRBV11-2
J: TRBJ2-5
CDR3: CASSSGQGEETQYF
DNA: TGTGCCAGCAGCTCTGGACAGGGTGAAGAGACCCAGTACTTC

size: -
D: -
V: TRBV9
J: TRBJ2-5
CDR3: CASSVALQETQYF
DNA: TGTGCCAGCAGCGTAGCCCTCCAAGAGACCCAGTACTTC

size: -
D: TRBD2
V: TRBV23-1
J: TRBJ2-7
CDR3: CASSQSASGSYEQYF
DNA: TGCGCCAGCAGTCAATCGGCTAGCGGCTCCTACGAGCAGTACTTC

size: few
D: -
V: TRBV28
J: TRBJ2-1
CDR3: CASSLSGGKNEQFF
DNA: TGTGCCAGCAGTTTATCTGGCGGCAAAAATGAGCAGTTCTTC

size: few
D: -
V: TRBV30
J: TRBJ1-1
CDR3: CAWRANRVNTEAFF
DNA: TGTGCCTGGAGAGCCAACAGGGTGAACACTGAAGCTTTCTTT

size: -
D: -
V: TRBV18
J: TRBJ1-6
CDR3: CASSPTGDSPLHF
DNA: TGTGCCAGCTCACCAACCGGGGATTCACCCCTCCACTTT

size: -
D: TRBD1
V: TRBV27
J: TRBJ2-7
CDR3: CASSKQGPPYEQYF
DNA: TGTGCCAGCAGTAAACAGGGGCCCCCCTACGAGCAGTACTTC